The rows below give T cell receptor beta chains drawn from one sample of a study of blood T cell repertoires in COVID-19. Only in-frame clones appear in the TCRdb table, and some are missing; sequencing was by immunoSEQ multiplex PCR. The sample lists 300,000 to 400,000 clones; roughly 90% were seen once. Specimen: peripheral blood. These receptors were obtained from a woman aged 55-69 years with COVID-19, enrolled during active disease. CDR3s include the opening cysteine and the closing phenylalanine or tryptophan. Fields, in order: J gene, V gene, CDR3 protein.

J gene: TRBJ2-3; V gene: TRBV30; CDR3 protein: CAWSVHPGGGNTDTQYF
J gene: TRBJ2-6; V gene: TRBV11-2; CDR3 protein: CASTPAGGSGANVLTF
J gene: TRBJ2-2; V gene: TRBV18; CDR3 protein: CASSPPGQGGYGELFF
J gene: TRBJ2-1; V gene: TRBV15; CDR3 protein: CATSSRTTGGPLNEQFF
J gene: TRBJ1-1; V gene: TRBV7-2; CDR3 protein: CASTAGNLNTEAFF
J gene: TRBJ1-2; V gene: TRBV7-3; CDR3 protein: CASSRDRNGGGYTF
J gene: TRBJ2-1; V gene: TRBV18; CDR3 protein: CASSPLAYNEQFF
J gene: TRBJ1-2; V gene: TRBV3-1/TRBV3-2; CDR3 protein: CASSQDWDRGRRGYTF
J gene: TRBJ2-1; V gene: TRBV27; CDR3 protein: CASMSYRSYNEQFF
J gene: TRBJ1-2; V gene: TRBV4-3; CDR3 protein: CASSQGQVPYGYTF
J gene: TRBJ2-5; V gene: TRBV11-3; CDR3 protein: CASSLFPGLAETQYF
J gene: TRBJ1-3; V gene: TRBV11-3; CDR3 protein: CASSITDRSYGNTIYF
J gene: TRBJ2-7; V gene: TRBV5-4; CDR3 protein: CASSLDPMSSYEQYF
J gene: TRBJ1-2; V gene: TRBV7-3; CDR3 protein: CASSSEGHYGYTF
J gene: TRBJ1-1; V gene: TRBV12-3/TRBV12-4; CDR3 protein: CASSLGGNTEAFF
J gene: TRBJ1-2; V gene: TRBV29-1; CDR3 protein: CSVEDRTGGYTF
J gene: TRBJ1-2; V gene: TRBV12-3/TRBV12-4; CDR3 protein: CASSLAGGTGYTF
J gene: TRBJ1-2; V gene: TRBV9; CDR3 protein: CASSPPGQGAGYTF
J gene: TRBJ2-5; V gene: TRBV5-4; CDR3 protein: CASSLASGGQETQYF
J gene: TRBJ2-5; V gene: TRBV19; CDR3 protein: CASSGGEETQYF
J gene: TRBJ1-6; V gene: TRBV7-2; CDR3 protein: CASSLQGYNSPLHF
J gene: TRBJ2-7; V gene: TRBV3-1/TRBV3-2; CDR3 protein: CASSPLDDISYEQYF